Below, 20 T cell receptor beta chains from the same sample are listed, as sequenced in a study of early T cells in non-severe SARS-CoV-2 infection. TCRdb passed the 5' RACE reads through MiXCR, listing each CDR3 protein once. The sample yields tens of thousands of distinct CDR3 sequences, about an eighth seen once. Sequencing used whole blood. All receptors come from an adult who was a healthcare worker with PCR-confirmed SARS-CoV-2 infection or an uninfected control (not recorded which).

The gene calls are TRBV18 and TRBJ2-3; D is undetermined. This CDR3 is 14 amino acids long. CDR1 is KGHSH and CDR2 is LQKENI in the germline V gene. The V end lost 4 bases, the J end lost 2 bases, and 10 bases lay between the germline ends. CDR3 residues: CASSQSDDTDTQYF. For the CDR3, the DNA is TGTGCCAGCTCACAATCGGACGACACAGATACGCAGTATTTT.

This clonotype appeared a few times. The V call is TRBV29-1, the J call TRBJ1-1; no clear D gene. V was cut by 6 bases and J by 0 bases, with 11 bases left in between. The germline V gene has CDR1 SQVTM and CDR2 ANQGSEA. The CDR3 is made up of 13 amino acids. The CDR3 here is CSVVDGLNTEAFF. As DNA, the CDR3 is TGCAGCGTAGTTGACGGATTGAACACTGAAGCTTTCTTT.

The rearrangement joins TRBV6-2 or TRBV6-3 to TRBJ1-1; D is perhaps TRBD1 (6 bases). The V gene lost 9 bases and the J gene lost 10 bases, with 18 bases spanning the gap. This CDR3 contains 12 residues. Germline CDR1 and CDR2: MNHEY and SVGEGT. CDR3 sequence reads: CASRSSWGRAFF. DNA of the CDR3: TGTGCCAGTAGAAGTAGTTGGGGGCGAGCTTTCTTT.

The chain is built from TRBV5-1 and TRBJ2-1, with TRBD2 matching 10 bases. Germline V lookup: CDR1 SGHRS, CDR2 YFSETQ. The CDR3 spans 15 residues. The V and J ends lost 4 bases and 0 bases, in that order; junction bases with no gene match: 1. CDR3 amino acids: CASSPSGSSYNEQFF. The CDR3 DNA reads TGCGCCAGCAGCCCTAGCGGGAGCTCCTACAATGAGCAGTTCTTC.

This clonotype was seen more than once but under ten times. This chain uses TRBV7-2 with TRBJ2-7, with 9 bases fitting TRBD2. This CDR3 contains 16 residues. J was trimmed by 0 bases and V by 5 bases; bases with no gene match: 8. Germline V lookup: CDR1 SGHTA, CDR2 FQGNSA. CDR3 sequence: CASSTRGLADSYEQYF. In DNA form, the CDR3 reads TGTGCCAGCAGCACGAGGGGACTAGCTGACTCCTACGAGCAGTACTTC.

This clonotype was observed a handful of times. The CDR3 is CASQDVGNTEAFF. The CDR3 region has the DNA TGCGCCAGTCAGGATGTCGGGAACACTGAAGCTTTCTTT. The chain has TRBV10-2 and TRBJ1-1; D gene unclear. From germline, CDR1 is WSHSY and CDR2 SAAADI. V was trimmed by 9 bases and J by 1 base, leaving 12 bases between them. CDR3 length: 13 residues.

This clonotype appeared many times. J is TRBJ2-1 and V is TRBV6-2 or TRBV6-3; 7 bases line up with TRBD2. CDR1 and CDR2 from the germline V gene are MNHEY and SVGEGT. Trimming at V came to 4 bases and at J to 9 bases, leaving 15 bases not matched to a gene. The CDR3 extends over 16 amino acids. CDR3 residues: CASSSVGGPLEGEQFF. The CDR3 nucleotides read TGTGCCAGCAGTTCGGTGGGAGGGCCATTAGAGGGTGAGCAGTTCTTC.

This clonotype has a count of ten or more. DNA of the CDR3: TGCAGCGCCTGGCTGTCTTGGCGTCCACACAATGAGCAGTTCTTC. It is translated as CSAWLSWRPHNEQFF. The rearrangement joins TRBV29-1 to TRBJ2-1, with D unclear. Germline CDR1 reads SQVTM; CDR2 reads ANQGSEA. Trimming removed 7 bases at V and 5 bases at J, with 21 bases between. This CDR3 has 15 amino acids.

This clonotype was counted many times. The chain carries TRBV6-1 and TRBJ1-1; D gene ambiguous. Per germline, CDR1 MNHNS and CDR2 SASEGT. CDR3 size: 14 residues. Trimming cost V 8 bases and J 0 bases, with 13 bases left between them. The CDR3 DNA follows: TGTGCCAGCGAGGTGGCGAGGTTGAACACTGAAGCTTTCTTT. As protein: CASEVARLNTEAFF.

This clonotype was detected many times. CDR3 DNA: TGTGCCAGCAGCTTAAACCAACCAGGGAATAGCAATCAGCCCCAGCATTTT. Its protein is CASSLNQPGNSNQPQHF. The chain has TRBV7-2 and TRBJ1-5, with a possible D match to TRBD1 (5 bases). CDR1 is SGHTA, CDR2 FQGNSA, per germline. The V end lost 2 bases, the J end lost 0 bases, and 14 bases lay between the germline ends. This CDR3 is built from 17 residues. Variable domain in full (rest from reference TRBV7-2 and TRBJ1-5): GAGVSQSPSNKVTEKGKDVELRCDPISGHTALYWYRQSLGQGLEFLIYFQGNSAPDKSGLPSDRFSAERTGGSVSTLTIQRTQQEDSAVYLCASSLNQPGNSNQPQHFGDGTRLSIL.

This clonotype was seen many times. The chain has TRBV14 and TRBJ2-7, with D unresolved. The V gene lost 4 bases and the J gene lost 3 bases, with 10 bases spanning the gap. CDR3 length: 13 amino acids. CDR1 is SGHDN and CDR2 is FVKESK in the germline V gene. The CDR3 DNA is TGTGCCAGCAGCCTCGGGTCTTTCTACGAGCAGTACTTC. This gives the protein CASSLGSFYEQYF.

In this sample, this clonotype turned up a few times. This sequence joins TRBV2 and TRBJ1-1, with unresolved D. Trimming took off 0 bases at V and 7 bases at J, with 15 bases between the two ends. This CDR3 has 15 amino acids. CDR1 is SNHLY, CDR2 FYNNEI, per germline. Here the CDR3 reads CASSEARNPGVEAFF. The CDR3 DNA reads TGTGCCAGCAGTGAAGCGCGGAACCCTGGAGTTGAAGCTTTCTTT.

The table lists this clonotype with many counts. The chain's CDR3 is CASRPGLAGTGDTQYF. The CDR3 DNA reads as TGCGCCAGCAGGCCAGGACTAGCGGGGACCGGGGATACGCAGTATTTT. This chain links TRBV10-2 with TRBJ2-3, with TRBD2 matching over 12 bases. V dropped 6 bases and J dropped 6; count of bases not matched to a gene: 10. Germline V lookup: CDR1 WSHSY, CDR2 SAAADI. The CDR3 is made up of 16 amino acids.

This clonotype was seen ten or more times. The genes are TRBV6-1 and TRBJ1-5, with a possible D match to TRBD1 (5 bases). V lost 7 bases and J 5 bases, leaving 24 bases between the germline ends. The length of the CDR3 is 17 residues. Germline V gene data show CDR1 as MNHNS and CDR2 as SASEGT. Written as DNA, the CDR3 is TGTGCCAGCACCGTTATGGAGGGGATTTCTCCATATCAGCCCCAGCATTTT. Translation: CASTVMEGISPYQPQHF.

This clonotype came up a few times. The CDR3 region is CSARDISRNYGYTF. The CDR3 DNA is TGCAGTGCTAGGGACATTAGCCGTAACTATGGCTACACCTTC. The genes are TRBV20-1 and TRBJ1-2, with TRBD1 as a possible D gene (5 bases). CDR1 DFQATT and CDR2 SNEGSKA come from the germline V gene (reference sequence). The CDR3 sequence is 14 residues long. Trimming shortened V by 3 bases and J by 1 base, and 12 bases separated the two germline ends.

This clonotype was seen ten or more times. This chain links TRBV20-1 with TRBJ2-5, with 9 bases that match TRBD1. The CDR3 has 14 residues. Germline CDR1 reads DFQATT; CDR2 reads SNEGSKA (reference sequence). The ends lost 2 bases at V and 5 bases at J; junction bases unmatched: 6. The CDR3 protein is CSARFGTGRETQYF. The CDR3 bases are TGCAGTGCTAGATTCGGGACAGGGAGGGAGACCCAGTACTTC.

The chain carries TRBV28 and TRBJ1-2; D is undetermined. The V gene lost 3 bases and the J gene lost 0 bases, with 14 bases spanning the gap. The CDR3 runs 16 residues. The germline gives CDR1 MDHEN, CDR2 SYDVKM. The CDR3 DNA follows: TGTGCCAGCAGTTTTACCGCCGACACTCCTAACTATGGCTACACCTTC. Its translation: CASSFTADTPNYGYTF.

In its sample, this clonotype was seen a few times. The V and J genes are TRBV28 and TRBJ2-3; 8 bases are a match to TRBD2. Trimming cost V 5 bases and J 3 bases; bases outside gene matches: 13. The CDR3 spans 17 residues. Germline CDR1 MDHEN, CDR2 SYDVKM. This CDR3 is CASSISGTPGGTDTQYF. For the CDR3, the DNA is TGTGCCAGCAGTATTAGCGGGACCCCGGGAGGGACAGATACGCAGTATTTT.

There are many counts of this clonotype. V and J are TRBV11-3 and TRBJ1-1, with D hard to call. The CDR3 has 13 residues. Germline values: CDR1 SGHNT, CDR2 YENEEA. Trimming left V 0 bases short and J 8 bases short, with 10 bases between. The CDR3 protein is CASSLEEGREAFF. The CDR3 bases are TGTGCCAGCAGCTTAGAAGAGGGCAGGGAAGCTTTCTTT.

At least ten counts were recorded for this clonotype. V usage is TRBV18 and J usage is TRBJ1-1; D ambiguous. Germline-derived CDR1 and CDR2 are KGHSH and LQKENI. The CDR3 extends over 14 amino acids. Deletions cut 1 base from V and 4 bases from J, with 10 bases between. CDR3 nucleotides: TGTGCCAGCTCACCACAGGTACAGATCACTGAAGCTTTCTTT. Amino acid sequence: CASSPQVQITEAFF.